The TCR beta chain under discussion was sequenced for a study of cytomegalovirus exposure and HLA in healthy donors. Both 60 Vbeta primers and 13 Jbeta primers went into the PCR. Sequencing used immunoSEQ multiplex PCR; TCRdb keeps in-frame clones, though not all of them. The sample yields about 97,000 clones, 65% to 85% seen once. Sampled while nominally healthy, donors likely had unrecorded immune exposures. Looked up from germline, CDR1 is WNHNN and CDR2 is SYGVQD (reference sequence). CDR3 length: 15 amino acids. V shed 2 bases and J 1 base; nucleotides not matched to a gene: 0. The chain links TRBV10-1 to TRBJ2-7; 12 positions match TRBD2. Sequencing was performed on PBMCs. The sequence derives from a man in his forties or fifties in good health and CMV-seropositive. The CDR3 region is CASSETSGRSYEQYF. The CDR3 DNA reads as TGCGCCAGCAGTGAGACTAGCGGGAGGTCCTACGAGCAGTACTTC.